The rows below give T cell receptor beta chains drawn from one sample of a study of cytomegalovirus exposure and HLA in healthy donors. Sequenced by immunoSEQ multiplex PCR; TCRdb stores in-frame clones only, minus some. Of 150,000 to 200,000 clones listed, approximately 86% are singletons. Sequenced sample: PBMCs. The receptors originated from a woman aged 18-29 years in good health and CMV-seronegative. CDR3s include the opening cysteine and the closing phenylalanine or tryptophan. D genes are given only for firm matches. Clone size is shown for a subset of rows, as once, few, many or a class of expanded clone.

j_gene: TRBJ2-7; abundance: -; v_gene: TRBV5-1; d_gene: -; CDR3nt: TGCGCCAGCAGCCTCCAGGGGTACGAGCAGTACTTC; CDR3aa: CASSLQGYEQYF
j_gene: TRBJ2-1; abundance: -; v_gene: TRBV11-3; d_gene: TRBD2; CDR3nt: TGTGCCAGCAGCTCGTACGGGACTACGATCTCCTACAATGAGCAGTTCTTC; CDR3aa: CASSSYGTTISYNEQFF
j_gene: TRBJ2-3; abundance: -; v_gene: TRBV6-1; d_gene: TRBD1; CDR3nt: TGTGCCAGCAGCCCCCCCGGGACAGAGGAAGATACGCAGTATTTT; CDR3aa: CASSPPGTEEDTQYF
j_gene: TRBJ1-5; abundance: -; v_gene: TRBV7-6; d_gene: -; CDR3nt: TGTGCCAGCAGCTTAGGGGCAGGGGCAAACAATCAGCCCCAGCATTTT; CDR3aa: CASSLGAGANNQPQHF
j_gene: TRBJ2-1; abundance: once; v_gene: TRBV30; d_gene: TRBD1; CDR3nt: TGTGCCTGGAGTGTACAGACAGGGGGGCAGTTCTTC; CDR3aa: CAWSVQTGGQFF
j_gene: TRBJ1-1; abundance: -; v_gene: TRBV5-1; d_gene: TRBD1; CDR3nt: TGCGCCAGCAGCTTGACCAGACAGGGAAGAATTGGGGTGAACACTGAAGCTTTCTTT; CDR3aa: CASSLTRQGRIGVNTEAFF
j_gene: TRBJ2-5; abundance: -; v_gene: TRBV5-4; d_gene: TRBD2; CDR3nt: TGTGCCAGCAGCTCCGGGGGAGGGTACCAAGAGACCCAGTACTTC; CDR3aa: CASSSGGGYQETQYF
j_gene: TRBJ1-1; abundance: once; v_gene: TRBV30; d_gene: -; CDR3nt: TGTGCCTGGAGCTTAGATGTGAACACTGAAGCTTTCTTT; CDR3aa: CAWSLDVNTEAFF
j_gene: TRBJ1-1; abundance: -; v_gene: TRBV7-6; d_gene: -; CDR3nt: TGTGCCAGCAGCTTAGAGGCGGAGATGAACACTGAAGCTTTCTTT; CDR3aa: CASSLEAEMNTEAFF
j_gene: TRBJ1-5; abundance: -; v_gene: TRBV30; d_gene: -; CDR3nt: TGTGCCTGGAGTGTGGGAGTTAGCAATCAGCCCCAGCATTTT; CDR3aa: CAWSVGVSNQPQHF
j_gene: TRBJ2-7; abundance: -; v_gene: TRBV19; d_gene: TRBD1; CDR3nt: TGTGCCAGTAGTATACAGGGGGAGTCCTACGAGCAGTACTTC; CDR3aa: CASSIQGESYEQYF
j_gene: TRBJ2-2; abundance: -; v_gene: TRBV5-6; d_gene: TRBD1; CDR3nt: TGTGCCAGCAGCTGGACCGGGACAGCGAACACCGGGGAGCTGTTTTTT; CDR3aa: CASSWTGTANTGELFF
j_gene: TRBJ2-1; abundance: -; v_gene: TRBV2; d_gene: -; CDR3nt: TGTGCCAGCAGAAGGGACTCGGGCAATGAGCAGTTCTTC; CDR3aa: CASRRDSGNEQFF
j_gene: TRBJ2-3; abundance: -; v_gene: TRBV30; d_gene: -; CDR3nt: TGTGCCTGGAGTGGGGGGGAGGAGGGCACAGATACGCAGTATTTT; CDR3aa: CAWSGGEEGTDTQYF
j_gene: TRBJ1-2; abundance: -; v_gene: TRBV30; d_gene: -; CDR3nt: TGTGCCTGGAGTAGAGGGGGAAGTTGGTATGGCTACACCTTC; CDR3aa: CAWSRGGSWYGYTF
j_gene: TRBJ1-1; abundance: few; v_gene: TRBV4-1; d_gene: -; CDR3nt: TGCGCCAGCAGCCGGGAGCTAATGAACACTGAAGCTTTCTTT; CDR3aa: CASSRELMNTEAFF
j_gene: TRBJ1-4; abundance: -; v_gene: TRBV5-1; d_gene: -; CDR3nt: TGCGCCAGCAGCCGGTGGCAGGCCGAAAAACTGTTTTTT; CDR3aa: CASSRWQAEKLFF
j_gene: TRBJ2-7; abundance: -; v_gene: TRBV7-2; d_gene: TRBD2; CDR3nt: TGTGCCAGCAGCCAGGGGATAGCGGGAGCCCCCTACGAGCAGTACTTC; CDR3aa: CASSQGIAGAPYEQYF
j_gene: TRBJ2-7; abundance: -; v_gene: TRBV18; d_gene: TRBD2; CDR3nt: TGTGCCAGCTCACCAGCGGGAGGAGTTTACGAGCAGTACTTC; CDR3aa: CASSPAGGVYEQYF
j_gene: TRBJ2-1; abundance: -; v_gene: TRBV18; d_gene: TRBD2; CDR3nt: TGTGCCAGCTCGCTCTTGGCGGGAGGGCCGGGGAATGAGCAGTTCTTC; CDR3aa: CASSLLAGGPGNEQFF
j_gene: TRBJ2-1; abundance: -; v_gene: TRBV11-2; d_gene: -; CDR3nt: TGTGCCAGCAGCTTAGATCTTTTCGGGGGAACCTACAATGAGCAGTTCTTC; CDR3aa: CASSLDLFGGTYNEQFF
j_gene: TRBJ2-3; abundance: few; v_gene: TRBV18; d_gene: TRBD1; CDR3nt: TGTGCCAGCTCACTTATCAGGGGGAGCACAGATACGCAGTATTTT; CDR3aa: CASSLIRGSTDTQYF
j_gene: TRBJ2-1; abundance: -; v_gene: TRBV9; d_gene: -; CDR3nt: TGTGCCAGCAGCGTAGGGGGCGGGATCTCCTACAATGAGCAGTTCTTC; CDR3aa: CASSVGGGISYNEQFF
j_gene: TRBJ2-5; abundance: -; v_gene: TRBV5-4; d_gene: -; CDR3nt: TGTGCCAGCAGCTCCGGACAGCCGGAGACCCAGTACTTC; CDR3aa: CASSSGQPETQYF
j_gene: TRBJ2-5; abundance: -; v_gene: TRBV18; d_gene: -; CDR3nt: TGTGCCAGCTCACCACCAGGGGCGGCGACCCAGTACTTC; CDR3aa: CASSPPGAATQYF
j_gene: TRBJ1-2; abundance: -; v_gene: TRBV5-1; d_gene: -; CDR3nt: TGCGCCAGCAGCTTGGGGGAGTATGGCTACACCTTC; CDR3aa: CASSLGEYGYTF
j_gene: TRBJ1-3; abundance: -; v_gene: TRBV2; d_gene: -; CDR3nt: TGTGCCAGCAGCCTCGGACAGATAAGCTCTGGAAACACCATATATTTT; CDR3aa: CASSLGQISSGNTIYF
j_gene: TRBJ1-1; abundance: -; v_gene: TRBV6-4; d_gene: -; CDR3nt: TGTGCCAGCAGTGTGATGGGAGGAACAGAAGCTTTCTTT; CDR3aa: CASSVMGGTEAFF
j_gene: TRBJ2-5; abundance: few; v_gene: TRBV5-1; d_gene: TRBD2; CDR3nt: TGCGCCAGCAGCTGGCCCCTAGCGGGTTCACAAGAGACCCAGTACTTC; CDR3aa: CASSWPLAGSQETQYF
j_gene: TRBJ2-5; abundance: -; v_gene: TRBV6-5; d_gene: TRBD1; CDR3nt: TGTGCCAGCAGAACCACGACAGGGCCCATGTACTTC; CDR3aa: CASRTTTGPMYF
j_gene: TRBJ1-5; abundance: -; v_gene: TRBV28; d_gene: TRBD1; CDR3nt: TGTGCCAGCAGTTTTGACAGGGCCGGCAATCAGCCCCAGCATTTT; CDR3aa: CASSFDRAGNQPQHF
j_gene: TRBJ2-7; abundance: -; v_gene: TRBV7-2; d_gene: -; CDR3nt: TGTGCCAGCAGCCCGGGGGGGACAGACAGAGCCTACGAGCAGTACTTC; CDR3aa: CASSPGGTDRAYEQYF
j_gene: TRBJ2-3; abundance: -; v_gene: TRBV7-2; d_gene: TRBD2; CDR3nt: TGTGCCAGCAGGCTAGCGGGAGTCACAGATACGCAGTATTTT; CDR3aa: CASRLAGVTDTQYF
j_gene: TRBJ2-1; abundance: -; v_gene: TRBV5-6; d_gene: TRBD2; CDR3nt: TGTGCCAGCAGCGTGGGCGGGAGTATATACAATGAGCAGTTCTTC; CDR3aa: CASSVGGSIYNEQFF